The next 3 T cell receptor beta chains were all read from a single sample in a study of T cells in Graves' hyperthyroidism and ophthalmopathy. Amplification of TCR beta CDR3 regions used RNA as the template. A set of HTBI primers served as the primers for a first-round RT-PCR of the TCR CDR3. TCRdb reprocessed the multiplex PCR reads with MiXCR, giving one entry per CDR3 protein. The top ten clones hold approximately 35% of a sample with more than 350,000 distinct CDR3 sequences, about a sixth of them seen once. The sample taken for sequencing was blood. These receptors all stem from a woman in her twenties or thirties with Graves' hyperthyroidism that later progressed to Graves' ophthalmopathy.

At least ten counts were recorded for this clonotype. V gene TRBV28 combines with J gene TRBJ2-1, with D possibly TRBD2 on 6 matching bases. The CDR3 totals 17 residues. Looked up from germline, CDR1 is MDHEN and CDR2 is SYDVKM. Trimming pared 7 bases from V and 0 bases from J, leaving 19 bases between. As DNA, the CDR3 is TGTGCCAGCACGGACATTGCGGGGACCGGCTCCTACAATGAGCAGTTCTTC. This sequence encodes CASTDIAGTGSYNEQFF.

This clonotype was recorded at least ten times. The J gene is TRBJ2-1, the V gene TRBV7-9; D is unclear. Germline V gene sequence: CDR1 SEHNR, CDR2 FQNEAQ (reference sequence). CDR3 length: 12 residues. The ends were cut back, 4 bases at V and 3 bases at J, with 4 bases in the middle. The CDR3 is CASSSHYNEQFF. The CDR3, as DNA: TGTGCCAGCAGCTCTCACTACAATGAGCAGTTCTTC.

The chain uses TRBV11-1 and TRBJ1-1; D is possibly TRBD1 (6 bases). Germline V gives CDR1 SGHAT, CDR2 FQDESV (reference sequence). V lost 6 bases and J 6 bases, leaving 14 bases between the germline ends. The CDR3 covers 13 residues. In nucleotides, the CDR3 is TGTGCCAGCAGGCGGGAGGGGGAATCTGAAGCTTTCTTT. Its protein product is CASRREGESEAFF.